This T cell receptor beta chain was identified in a study of shared clonotypes between healthy human individuals. Study context: Three CD4 naive, three CD4 memory, two CD8 naive and one CD8 memory plate were used per donor.

The V gene's germline CDR1 is SGHRS and CDR2 YFSETQ. V lost 4 bases to trimming and J lost 4 bases; unmatched junction nucleotides: 10. The CDR3 spans 15 residues. The authors split each subset's genomic DNA evenly across several immunoSEQ plates. Sequencing used immunoSEQ multiplex PCR; TCRdb keeps in-frame clones, though not all of them. The data hold millions of clones, with 85% to 95% observed a single time. Of note for this clone: What it binds is unknown.

Study findings and constraints: In this cohort, only blood was sampled, and tissue repertoires likely differ.

The TCR originated in a man between 18 and 35 years old in good health. The chain has TRBV5-1 and TRBJ1-2, with 7 bases aligning to TRBD1. The specimen was naive CD4+ T cells sorted from blood. Subset defined: CD45RA+ positively selected. CDR3 amino acids: CASSQQGQVPYGYTF. The CDR3 nucleotides read TGCGCCAGCAGCCAACAAGGACAGGTACCCTATGGCTACACCTTC. Filled out from reference TRBV5-1 and TRBJ1-2, the complete variable domain reads KAGVTQTPRYLIKTRGQQVTLSCSPISGHRSVSWYQQTPGQGLQFLFEYFSETQRNKGNFPGRFSGRQFSNSRSEMNVSTLELGDSALYLCASSQQGQVPYGYTFGSGTRLTVV.